A single TCR beta chain is shown here with its context. Antigen specificity is unknown. This sample also contains other DNA sequences that code for the same CDR3. The entry originates in a study of shared clonotypes between healthy human individuals. Study-wide background: Each donor's CD4 naive and CD4 memory cells filled three plates apiece, CD8 naive two, and CD8 memory one.

Running of the assay took place at deep level. Clones were read by immunoSEQ multiplex PCR, and TCRdb kept only the in-frame ones, dropping some. The table includes a few million clones, 80% to 95% detected once. Broader study findings: Blood alone was sampled, and tissue repertoires likely differ. Clonotypes shared by all four sorted-subset donors had higher generation probabilities than non-shared clonotypes.

Germline assignment: CDR1 MDHEN and CDR2 SYDVKM. The CDR3 covers 14 residues. V gave up 6 bases and J gave up 1 base; unmatched junction bases: 6. The specimen was naive CD4+ T cells from PBMCs. Indicated subset: CD45RA+ positively selected. The rearrangement uses TRBV28 and TRBJ2-7, with 7 bases matching TRBD1. The TCR originated in a man between 18 and 35 years old in good health. Some clones in this sample may be carry-over from other donors' samples. CDR3 DNA sequence: TGTGCCAGCAGCCCCGGGACAGTTTCCTACGAGCAGTACTTC. Its protein product is CASSPGTVSYEQYF. The whole variable domain, remainder taken from reference TRBV28 and TRBJ2-7, is DVKVTQSSRYLVKRTGEKVFLECVQDMDHENMFWYRQDPGLGLRLIYFSYDVKMKEKGDIPEGYSVSREKKERFSLILESASTNQTSMYLCASSPGTVSYEQYFGPGTRLTVT.